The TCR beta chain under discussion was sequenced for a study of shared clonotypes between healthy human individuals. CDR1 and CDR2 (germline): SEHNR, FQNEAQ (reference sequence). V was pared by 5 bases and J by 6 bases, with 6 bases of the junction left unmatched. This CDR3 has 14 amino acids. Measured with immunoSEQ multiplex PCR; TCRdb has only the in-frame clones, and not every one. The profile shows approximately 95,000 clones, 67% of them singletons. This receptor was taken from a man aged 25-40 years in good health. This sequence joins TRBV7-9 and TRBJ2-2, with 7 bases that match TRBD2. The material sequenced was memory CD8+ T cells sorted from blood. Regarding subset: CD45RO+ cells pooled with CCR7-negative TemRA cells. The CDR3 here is CASSLGLVPGELFF. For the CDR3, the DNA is TGTGCCAGCAGCCTTGGACTAGTTCCCGGGGAGCTGTTTTTT.